This passage covers 28 T cell receptor beta chains from one sample sequenced in a study of CXCR3-negative and CXCR3-positive naive CD8 T cells. Through 5' RACE with UMI labels, the TRB cDNA libraries were prepared. With the 5' RACE reads reprocessed, TCRdb shows one record per CDR3 protein and no DNA. This table holds 100,000 or so distinct CDR3 sequences. Input material: naive CXCR3- CD8+ T cells from blood. Noted subset: CD45RO-CCR7+CD27+CD95- naive CD8+ T cells lacking CXCR3 (TNR3-). These receptors all come from a human donor in good health. Some clones in this sample may be carry-over from other donors' samples.

The CDR3 loop reads CASSHQLVTDTQYF. This chain uses TRBV14 with TRBJ2-3. The germline CDR1 and CDR2 sequences are SGHDN and FVKESK. The CDR3 is made up of 14 amino acids.

Here the CDR3 reads CASTRGQDYEQYF. This chain links TRBV28 with TRBJ2-7; TCRdb lists TRBD1, though no DNA is available to test this call. CDR1 and CDR2 from the germline V gene are MDHEN and SYDVKM. There are 13 residues in the CDR3.

V is TRBV7-2 and J is TRBJ2-7. Germline-derived CDR1 and CDR2 are SGHTA and FQGNSA. The CDR3 has 14 residues. CDR3 in amino acids: CASSYVPDVYEQYF.

This chain's CDR3 is CASSLSPGTYNEQFF. The chain couples TRBV7-3 to TRBJ2-1; TCRdb selects TRBD1, and the lack of DNA leaves this call unchecked. The CDR3 runs 15 residues. CDR1 is SGHTA, CDR2 FQGTGA, per germline.

The chain links TRBV7-9 to TRBJ2-7. The CDR3 is made up of 14 amino acids. Germline V gives CDR1 SEHNR, CDR2 FQNEAQ (reference sequence). CDR3 sequence: CASSLAPSPYEQYF.

The chain links TRBV29-1 to TRBJ2-1; TCRdb gives TRBD2 as the D gene, but with no DNA this cannot be confirmed. Germline V CDR1 and CDR2: SQVTM, ANQGSEA. The CDR3 is 14 residues long. CDR3 sequence reads: CSVEDFGGGNEQFF.

The V call is TRBV20-1, the J call TRBJ2-1; TCRdb gives TRBD2 as the D gene, but with no DNA this cannot be confirmed. This CDR3 spans 16 amino acids. The germline V gene encodes CDR1 DFQATT and CDR2 SNEGSKA (reference sequence). The CDR3 spells CSARRTSGLSYNEQFF.

This chain links TRBV10-3 with TRBJ1-2; TCRdb outputs TRBD1, but without DNA this stays unchecked. CDR3 size: 13 residues. Germline CDR1 reads ENHRY; CDR2 reads SYGVKD. The CDR3: CAITETGNDGYTF.

V usage is TRBV7-9 and J usage is TRBJ1-1; TCRdb gives TRBD1 as the D gene, but with no DNA this cannot be confirmed. The V gene's germline CDR1 is SEHNR and CDR2 FQNEAQ (reference sequence). This CDR3 contains 14 residues. CDR3 in amino acids: CASSLVLGTPEAFF.

CDR3 sequence: CASSTDRVYEQYF. The genes are TRBV5-5 and TRBJ2-7; lacking DNA, the TRBD1 call made by TCRdb goes unchecked. This CDR3 is built from 13 residues. Germline V gives CDR1 SGHKS, CDR2 YYEKEE (reference sequence).

V and J are TRBV20-1 and TRBJ1-5. This CDR3 has 16 amino acids. Germline CDR1 is DFQATT and CDR2 is SNEGSKA (reference sequence). The CDR3 loop is CSALARSAGRGQPQHF.

This rearrangement joins TRBV27 to TRBJ2-2. The germline V gene encodes CDR1 MNHEY and CDR2 SMNVEV (reference sequence). This CDR3 spans 14 amino acids. The CDR3 reads CASMVGANTGELFF.

The gene calls are TRBV9 and TRBJ2-1; TCRdb selects TRBD2, and the lack of DNA leaves this call unchecked. Looked up from germline, CDR1 is SGDLS and CDR2 is YYNGEE. This CDR3 is 16 amino acids long. Here the CDR3 reads CASSVEGGGASNEQFF.

The rearrangement links TRBV29-1 to TRBJ2-1; with no DNA, the TCRdb D assignment of TRBD1 cannot be verified. This CDR3 comprises 14 residues. Germline CDR1 is SQVTM and CDR2 is ANQGSEA. The CDR3 loop is CSVEPRDRDHEQFF.

The V and J genes are TRBV6-1 and TRBJ2-2; TCRdb returns TRBD1, unconfirmable since there is no DNA. Germline CDR1 is MNHNS and CDR2 is SASEGT. This CDR3 region has 16 residues. CDR3 residues: CASGNRQGVLTGELFF.

The J gene is TRBJ2-6, the V gene TRBV7-9; absent DNA, TCRdb's TRBD1 call cannot be checked. The CDR3 spans 17 residues. Germline V CDR1 and CDR2: SEHNR, FQNEAQ (reference sequence). The CDR3 here is CASSGVPLSGVANVLTF.

V and J are TRBV15 and TRBJ2-7; the D gene TCRdb calls, TRBD1, cannot be checked with no DNA. The CDR3 covers 16 residues. In germline, CDR1 is LNHNV, CDR2 YYDKDF (reference sequence). The CDR3 loop reads CATSRDLETGGYEQYF.

V gene TRBV7-9 combines with J gene TRBJ1-1. The CDR3 extends over 14 amino acids. The V gene's germline CDR1 is SEHNR and CDR2 FQNEAQ (reference sequence). The CDR3 spells CASSPQESEAEAFF.

This chain links TRBV25-1 with TRBJ1-1. The CDR3 is made up of 16 amino acids. Germline V gene data show CDR1 as MGHDK and CDR2 as SYGVNS. This CDR3 reads CASSEYLEGFGTEAFF. Filled out from reference TRBV25-1 and TRBJ1-1, the complete variable domain reads EADIYQTPRYLVIGTGKKITLECSQTMGHDKMYWYQQDPGMELHLIHYSYGVNSTEKGDLSSESTVSRIRTEHFPLTLESARPSHTSQYLCASSEYLEGFGTEAFFGQGTRLTVV.

The chain combines TRBV28 with TRBJ2-5; no DNA is available, so the TRBD2 call from TCRdb remains unchecked. The germline V gene has CDR1 MDHEN and CDR2 SYDVKM. The CDR3 consists of 14 residues. CDR3 sequence reads: CASRPLWYQETQYF.

This chain connects TRBV28 to TRBJ2-7. Germline CDR1 reads MDHEN; CDR2 reads SYDVKM. CDR3 length equals 15 residues. This CDR3 reads CASSLWAGDPYEQYF.

The chain couples TRBV25-1 to TRBJ2-1; without DNA, the TCRdb call of TRBD2 cannot be checked. In germline, CDR1 is MGHDK, CDR2 SYGVNS. The CDR3 consists of 13 residues. The chain's CDR3 is CASSGLAGGEQFF.

V is TRBV4-3 and J is TRBJ2-4. This CDR3 is built from 16 residues. Germline CDR1 is LGHNA and CDR2 is YSLEER. The CDR3 spells CASSQEIEAFINIQYF.

The chain is built from TRBV7-3 and TRBJ1-1; lacking DNA, the TRBD1 call made by TCRdb goes unchecked. Per the germline V gene, CDR1 is SGHTA and CDR2 is FQGTGA. The CDR3 is 12 residues long. CDR3 sequence: CASSLSGTEAFF.

The CDR3 protein is CASSLAAYEQYF. The rearrangement uses TRBV7-2 and TRBJ2-7. The CDR3 is made up of 12 amino acids. Per germline, CDR1 SGHTA and CDR2 FQGNSA.

The rearrangement uses TRBV3-1 and TRBJ2-1; TCRdb names TRBD2, which stays unverified in the absence of DNA. Looked up from germline, CDR1 is LGHDT and CDR2 is YNNKEL (reference sequence). The CDR3 is 14 residues long. CDR3 loop: CASSRTSGWNEQFF.

This chain links TRBV20-1 with TRBJ2-1; TCRdb selects TRBD2, and the lack of DNA leaves this call unchecked. CDR3 length equals 19 residues. The germline V gene has CDR1 DFQATT and CDR2 SNEGSKA (reference sequence). The CDR3: CSARRRSGLAGIPYNEQFF.

V and J are TRBV3-1 and TRBJ2-7; the TCRdb call, TRBD2, lacks DNA for checking. The germline CDR1 and CDR2 sequences are LGHDT and YNNKEL (reference sequence). The CDR3 covers 17 residues. The CDR3 loop is CASSSLAGDRGGYEQYF.